A single sample gave rise to the 12 T cell receptor beta chains below, sequenced in a study of blood T cell repertoires in COVID-19. TCRdb's table, derived via immunoSEQ multiplex PCR, lists solely in-frame clones and lacks some. The data show about 300,000 clones, with 86% seen just once and less than 11% held by the top ten. Sample: PBMCs or T cells enriched from blood (not recorded which). The receptors were gathered from a woman aged 18 to 35 who had recovered from COVID-19.

The chain has TRBV10-2 and TRBJ1-1, with D perhaps TRBD1 (6 bases). The germline V gene has CDR1 WSHSY and CDR2 SAAADI. The CDR3 has 14 residues. Trimming stripped 7 bases from V and 1 base from J, with 13 bases between. The DNA of the CDR3 is TGCGCCAGCACCATAGGCAGGGGGAACACTGAAGCTTTCTTT. Its translation is CASTIGRGNTEAFF.

In its sample, this clone was seen a few times. The rearrangement links TRBV5-1 to TRBJ2-2; 7 bases match TRBD1. CDR1 is SGHRS, CDR2 YFSETQ, per germline. Losses at the gene ends were 0 bases for V and 6 bases for J; bases not matched to a gene: 5. The CDR3 sequence is 15 residues long. The CDR3 sequence is CASSLVTGHPGELFF. Written as DNA, the CDR3 is TGCGCCAGCAGCTTGGTGACAGGGCATCCCGGGGAGCTGTTTTTT.

Here the CDR3 reads CASSPKRTGGSPQHF. The DNA for the CDR3 is TGTGCCAGCAGCCCCAAACGGACAGGGGGATCGCCCCAGCATTTT. The gene calls are TRBV11-2 and TRBJ1-5; 10 bases map to TRBD1. From germline, CDR1 is SGHAT and CDR2 FQNNGV. Trimming at V came to 5 bases and at J to 9 bases, leaving 10 bases not matched to a gene. CDR3 size: 15 residues.

The CDR3 is CASTPDRASGELFF. The CDR3 DNA reads TGTGCCAGCACTCCGGACAGGGCTTCCGGGGAGCTGTTTTTT. The chain uses TRBV28 and TRBJ2-2; TRBD1 aligns across 8 bases. The germline V gene encodes CDR1 MDHEN and CDR2 SYDVKM. After removal of 7 bases from V and 6 bases from J, the junction contained 7 bases not matched to a gene. This CDR3 has 14 residues.

The chain has TRBV7-3 and TRBJ2-1, with 9 bases identical to TRBD2. The junction had 11 bases not matched to a gene; V was cut back by 1 base and J by 7 bases. The CDR3 is made up of 17 amino acids. CDR1 SGHTA and CDR2 FQGTGA come from the germline V gene. DNA of the CDR3: TGTGCCAGCAGCTTAAAGGGTCCTAGCGGGGTCCCTAATGAGCAGTTCTTC. The encoded protein is CASSLKGPSGVPNEQFF.

The chain combines TRBV7-6 with TRBJ2-1, with D uncertain. V was shortened by 5 bases and J by 6 bases, with 11 bases between the two germline ends. The length of the CDR3 is 13 residues. Germline V CDR1 and CDR2: SGHVS, FNYEAQ. This CDR3 reads CASSHEPSNEQFF. The CDR3 DNA follows: TGTGCCAGCAGCCACGAGCCTAGCAATGAGCAGTTCTTC.

The chain uses TRBV5-6 and TRBJ2-3, with D possibly being TRBD1 (6 bases). In germline, CDR1 is SGHDT, CDR2 YYEEEE. The germline V and J ends were trimmed by 4 bases and 2 bases, with 11 bases remaining between them. There are 14 residues in the CDR3. This CDR3 reads CASSPWTATDTQYF. CDR3 coding DNA: TGTGCCAGCAGCCCGTGGACAGCCACAGATACGCAGTATTTT.

Turning to this clone: At one end the junction does not follow the germline gene, possibly because of a read error. The V gene is TRBV28, the J gene TRBJ2-1; TRBD1 might be the D (6 bases). Per germline, CDR1 MDHEN and CDR2 SYDVKM. The CDR3 is 11 amino acids. CDR3 in amino acids: CASTRDKEQFF. CDR3 nucleotide sequence: TGTGCCAGCACCCGGGACAAAGAGCAGTTCTTC.

The chain uses TRBV19 and TRBJ2-1, with 8 bases aligning to TRBD1. The CDR3 is 14 amino acids. CDR1 is LNHDA and CDR2 is SQIVND in the germline V gene (reference sequence). V lost 2 bases and J lost 6; bases outside the gene matches: 3. Written as DNA, the CDR3 is TGTGCCAGTAGTATACAGGGGGCCGTCAATGAGCAGTTCTTC. Protein product: CASSIQGAVNEQFF.

The V and J genes are TRBV19 and TRBJ2-6, with 7 bases aligning to TRBD2. Unmatched junction bases numbered 8, after V lost 4 bases and J lost 2 bases. The germline CDR1 and CDR2 sequences are LNHDA and SQIVND (reference sequence). The CDR3 has 17 residues. CDR3 protein: CASSKSAGVAGANVLTF. CDR3 sequence (DNA): TGTGCCAGTAGTAAATCCGCGGGGGTAGCTGGGGCCAACGTCCTGACTTTC. The full variable domain, its missing parts supplied by reference TRBV19 and TRBJ2-6, is DGGITQSPKYLFRKEGQNVTLSCEQNLNHDAMYWYRQDPGQGLRLIYYSQIVNDFQKGDIAEGYSVSREKKESFPLTVTSAQKNPTAFYLCASSKSAGVAGANVLTFGAGSRLTVL.

The chain uses TRBV20-1 and TRBJ1-1; no reliable D call. Germline V gene data show CDR1 as DFQATT and CDR2 as SNEGSKA (reference sequence). This CDR3 contains 11 residues. Trimming pared 3 bases from V and 7 bases from J, leaving 9 bases between. CDR3 in amino acids: CSARREGEAFF. In DNA, the CDR3 is TGCAGTGCTAGGAGGGAGGGTGAAGCTTTCTTT.

This chain uses TRBV4-1 with TRBJ2-7, with 14 bases matching TRBD2. Germline V gives CDR1 MGHRA, CDR2 YSYEKL. The CDR3 loop spans 16 amino acids. V dropped 7 bases and J dropped 3; count of bases not matched to a gene: 8. The CDR3 loop is CASNPSGTSGSYEQYF. In nucleotides, the CDR3 is TGCGCCAGCAACCCCTCCGGGACTAGCGGGAGCTACGAGCAGTACTTC.